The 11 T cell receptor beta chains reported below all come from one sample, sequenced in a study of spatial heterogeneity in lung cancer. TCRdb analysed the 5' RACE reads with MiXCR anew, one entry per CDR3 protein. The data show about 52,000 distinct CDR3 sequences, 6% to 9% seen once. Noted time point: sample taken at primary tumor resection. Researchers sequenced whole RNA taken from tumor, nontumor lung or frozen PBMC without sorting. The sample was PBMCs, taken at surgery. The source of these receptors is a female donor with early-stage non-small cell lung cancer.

The CDR3 bases are TGTGCCAGCAGCCTTAGCCTTACGTACAATGAGCAGTTCTTC. This sequence encodes CASSLSLTYNEQFF. The chain uses TRBV7-9 and TRBJ2-1; D ambiguous. CDR3 size: 14 residues. From germline, CDR1 is SEHNR and CDR2 FQNEAQ (reference sequence). Deletions cut 5 bases from V and 4 bases from J, with 12 bases between.

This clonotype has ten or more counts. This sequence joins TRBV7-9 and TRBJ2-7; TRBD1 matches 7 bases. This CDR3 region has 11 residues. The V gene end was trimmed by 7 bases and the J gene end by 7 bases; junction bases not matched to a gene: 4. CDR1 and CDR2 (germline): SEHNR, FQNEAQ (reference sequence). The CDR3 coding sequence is TGTGCCAGCACCGCAGGGGGAGAGCAGTACTTC. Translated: CASTAGGEQYF.

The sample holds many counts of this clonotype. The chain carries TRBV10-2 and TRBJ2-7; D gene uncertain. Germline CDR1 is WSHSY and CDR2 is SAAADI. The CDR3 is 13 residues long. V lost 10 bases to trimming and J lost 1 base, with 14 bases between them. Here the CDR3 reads CATSLGTSYEQYF. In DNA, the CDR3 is TGCGCCACCTCCCTCGGAACATCCTACGAGCAGTACTTC.

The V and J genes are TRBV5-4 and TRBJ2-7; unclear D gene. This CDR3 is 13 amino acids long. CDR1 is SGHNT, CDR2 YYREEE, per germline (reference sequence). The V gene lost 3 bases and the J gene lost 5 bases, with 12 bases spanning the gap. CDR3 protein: CASSYNNRDEQYF. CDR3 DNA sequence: TGTGCCAGCAGCTATAACAACCGGGACGAGCAGTACTTC.

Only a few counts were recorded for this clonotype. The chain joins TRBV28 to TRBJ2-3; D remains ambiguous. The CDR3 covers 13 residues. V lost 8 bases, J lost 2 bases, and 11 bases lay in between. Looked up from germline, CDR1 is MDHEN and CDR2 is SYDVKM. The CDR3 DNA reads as TGTGCCAGCGAGGAGCCAACCACAGATACGCAGTATTTT. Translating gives CASEEPTTDTQYF. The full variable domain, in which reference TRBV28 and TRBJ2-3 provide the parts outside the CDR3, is DVKVTQSSRYLVKRTGEKVFLECVQDMDHENMFWYRQDPGLGLRLIYFSYDVKMKEKGDIPEGYSVSREKKERFSLILESASTNQTSMYLCASEEPTTDTQYFGPGTRLTVL.

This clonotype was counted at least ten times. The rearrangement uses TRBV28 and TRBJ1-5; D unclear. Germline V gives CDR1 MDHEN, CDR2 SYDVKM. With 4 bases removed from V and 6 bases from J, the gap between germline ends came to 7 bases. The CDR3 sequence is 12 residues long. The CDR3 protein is CASSSYPQPQHF. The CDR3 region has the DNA TGTGCCAGCAGTTCGTACCCTCAGCCCCAGCATTTT.

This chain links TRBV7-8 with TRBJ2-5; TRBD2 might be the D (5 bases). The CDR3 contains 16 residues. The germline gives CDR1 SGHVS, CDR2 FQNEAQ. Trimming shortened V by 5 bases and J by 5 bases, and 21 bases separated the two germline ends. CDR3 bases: TGTGCCAGCAGCGCCCCCGGACTCCGAACGAGGGAGACCCAGTACTTC. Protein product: CASSAPGLRTRETQYF.

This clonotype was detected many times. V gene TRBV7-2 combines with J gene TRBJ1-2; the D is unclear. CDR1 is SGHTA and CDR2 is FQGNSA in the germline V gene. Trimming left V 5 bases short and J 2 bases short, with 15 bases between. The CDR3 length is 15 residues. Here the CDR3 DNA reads TGTGCCAGCAGCCCGACGGGCCTTCCCAACTATGGCTACACCTTC. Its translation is CASSPTGLPNYGYTF.

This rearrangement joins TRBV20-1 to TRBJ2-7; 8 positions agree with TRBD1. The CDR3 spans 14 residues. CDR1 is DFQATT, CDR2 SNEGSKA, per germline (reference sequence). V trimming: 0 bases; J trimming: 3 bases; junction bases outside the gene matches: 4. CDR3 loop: CSARDGTGDYEQYF. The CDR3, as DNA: TGCAGTGCTAGAGACGGGACAGGAGACTACGAGCAGTACTTC.

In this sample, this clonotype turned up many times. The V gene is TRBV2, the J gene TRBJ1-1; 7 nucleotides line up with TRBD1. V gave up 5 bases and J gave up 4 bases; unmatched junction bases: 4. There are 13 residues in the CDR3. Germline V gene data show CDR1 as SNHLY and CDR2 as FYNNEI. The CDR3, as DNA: TGTGCCAGCAGTCGACAGGGAGGCACTGAAGCTTTCTTT. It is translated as CASSRQGGTEAFF. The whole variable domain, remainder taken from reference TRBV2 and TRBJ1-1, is EPEVTQTPSHQVTQMGQEVILRCVPISNHLYFYWYRQILGQKVEFLVSFYNNEISEKSEIFDDQFSVERPDGSNFTLKIRSTKLEDSAMYFCASSRQGGTEAFFGQGTRLTVV.

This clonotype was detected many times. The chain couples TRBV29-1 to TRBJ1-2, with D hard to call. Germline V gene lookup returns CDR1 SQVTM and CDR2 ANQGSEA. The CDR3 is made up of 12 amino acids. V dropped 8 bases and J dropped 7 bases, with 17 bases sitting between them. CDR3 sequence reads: CSPDPLSRGYTF. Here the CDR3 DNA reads TGCAGCCCTGACCCCTTATCCCGTGGCTACACCTTC.